This T cell receptor (beta chain) was observed in a study of cytomegalovirus exposure and HLA in healthy donors. Study results and limitations: One variant, a missense change in DCLRE1C, was linked in a later analysis to TCR beta V- and J-gene trimming.

The CDR3 covers 15 residues. Trimming took 6 bases from V and 6 from J, leaving 20 bases between them. The germline V gene has CDR1 MDHEN and CDR2 SYDVKM. PCR employed 60 Vbeta and 13 Jbeta primers. Libraries were prepared by immunoSEQ multiplex PCR; TCRdb keeps only in-frame clonotypes and omits some of them. The sample has 64,000 or so clones; around three quarters are singletons. A remark on this clone: Its antigen remains unidentified.

The origin of this receptor is a woman aged 45 to 65 in good health and CMV-seropositive. The chain combines TRBV28 with TRBJ1-2; D is unclear. The specimen sequenced was PBMCs. The CDR3 nucleotides read TGTGCCAGCAGCCCGGAGGCGCGTCGCTTACATGGCTACACCTTC. This gives the protein CASSPEARRLHGYTF.